One sample yielded the 19 T cell receptor beta chains listed below, sequenced in a study of T cell changes during pregnancy in multiple sclerosis. Libraries were prepared by immunoSEQ multiplex PCR; TCRdb keeps only in-frame clonotypes and omits some of them. The data show about 34,000 clones, 90% seen once. Here the sequenced sample was CD8+ T cells from peripheral blood mononuclear cells, taken in the first trimester of pregnancy. All receptors come from a female donor with multiple sclerosis, enrolled in a pregnancy study.

This chain connects TRBV7-9 to TRBJ1-5; 8 bases are a match to TRBD1. Trimming took 5 bases from V and 0 from J; bases not matched to a gene: 3. In germline, CDR1 is SEHNR, CDR2 FQNEAQ (reference sequence). The CDR3 length is 15 residues. CDR3 sequence (DNA): TGTGCCAGCAGCCTCGGGACAGGTAGCAATCAGCCCCAGCATTTT. Amino acid sequence: CASSLGTGSNQPQHF.

A single count supports this clone. The V gene is TRBV15, the J gene TRBJ2-5; 7 bases line up with TRBD2. Germline V gene data show CDR1 as LNHNV and CDR2 as YYDKDF (reference sequence). V lost 1 base to trimming and J lost 5 bases; unmatched junction nucleotides: 4. This CDR3 has 14 residues. The CDR3 sequence: CATSRGGGWETQYF. Written as DNA, the CDR3 is TGTGCCACCAGCAGAGGCGGGGGTTGGGAGACCCAGTACTTC.

Comments on this clone: Other DNA variants within this sample encode the same CDR3. The chain is built from TRBV9 and TRBJ2-5; TRBD1 might be the D (6 bases). With 0 bases removed from V and 2 bases from J, the gap between germline ends came to 8 bases. Per germline, CDR1 SGDLS and CDR2 YYNGEE. The CDR3 extends over 14 amino acids. For the CDR3, the DNA is TGTGCCAGCAGCGTAGGAGGGGGTCAAGAGACCCAGTACTTC. It is translated as CASSVGGGQETQYF.

V gene TRBV15 combines with J gene TRBJ2-7; TRBD2 matches 10 bases. The CDR3 extends over 15 amino acids. V lost 3 bases to trimming and J lost 1 base; unmatched junction nucleotides: 3. Germline CDR1 is LNHNV and CDR2 is YYDKDF (reference sequence). CDR3: CATSRTSGFSYEQYF. The CDR3 DNA reads as TGTGCCACCAGCAGGACTAGCGGGTTTTCCTACGAGCAGTACTTC.

CDR3 protein: CASSMSSGRTYEQYF. The CDR3 DNA reads as TGTGCCAGTAGTATGTCTAGCGGGAGAACTTACGAGCAGTACTTC. This rearrangement joins TRBV19 to TRBJ2-7; TRBD2 matches at 10 bases. The trim removed 3 bases at V and 4 bases at J, leaving 6 bases unmatched. This CDR3 is built from 15 residues. Germline CDR1 reads LNHDA; CDR2 reads SQIVND (reference sequence).

This clone was observed a single time. This chain links TRBV27 with TRBJ2-1, with 9 bases aligning to TRBD2. Germline loops: CDR1 MNHEY, CDR2 SMNVEV (reference sequence). The CDR3 length is 14 residues. The ends lost 3 bases at V and 9 bases at J; junction bases unmatched: 6. CDR3 nucleotides: TGTGCCAGCAGTTTGGCGGGAGGGCGGATTGAGCAGTTCTTC. This gives the protein CASSLAGGRIEQFF.

The rearrangement uses TRBV18 and TRBJ2-6, with D perhaps matching TRBD2 (5 bases). Trimming cost V 2 bases and J 5 bases, with 16 bases left between them. This CDR3 spans 17 amino acids. Germline V gene data show CDR1 as KGHSH and CDR2 as LQKENI. The CDR3 region has the DNA TGTGCCAGCTCACCAGAGGTTAGGACTCTCTGGGCCAACGTCCTGACTTTC. Its translation is CASSPEVRTLWANVLTF.

The V and J genes are TRBV4-2 and TRBJ1-1, with TRBD1 identical over 7 bases. The germline V gene encodes CDR1 LGHNA and CDR2 YNFKEQ. The CDR3 contains 13 residues. The ends lost 5 bases at V and 5 bases at J; junction bases unmatched: 5. The CDR3 nucleotides read TGTGCCAGCAGCGGAGACAGGGTTACTGAAGCTTTCTTT. Its translation is CASSGDRVTEAFF.

The rearrangement joins TRBV5-6 to TRBJ2-7; 10 bases match TRBD2. This CDR3 has 15 amino acids. The germline CDR1 and CDR2 sequences are SGHDT and YYEEEE. The V segment lost 5 bases and the J segment 0 bases; nucleotides outside the gene matches: 5. The CDR3 DNA is TGTGCCAGCAGTCGGACTAGCGGCTTCTCCTACGAGCAGTACTTC. Translated, it gives CASSRTSGFSYEQYF.

The chain links TRBV29-1 to TRBJ2-1, with D unclear. CDR1 SQVTM and CDR2 ANQGSEA come from the germline V gene. Trimming cost V 0 bases and J 9 bases, with 12 bases left between them. CDR3 length: 13 residues. The CDR3 here is CSVEEGHSVEQFF. In DNA, the CDR3 is TGCAGCGTTGAAGAGGGCCACTCAGTTGAGCAGTTCTTC.

The count of this clone is one. The V gene is TRBV11-1, the J gene TRBJ2-6; D not resolved. The CDR3 contains 15 residues. The germline V and J ends were trimmed by 1 base and 1 base, with 5 bases remaining between them. Germline values: CDR1 SGHAT, CDR2 FQDESV (reference sequence). Written as DNA, the CDR3 is TGTGCCAGCAGCTTAGTGCAGTCTGGGGCCAACGTCCTGACTTTC. It is translated as CASSLVQSGANVLTF.

The rearrangement uses TRBV28 and TRBJ2-6, with 8 nucleotides matching TRBD1. V shed 9 bases and J 3 bases; nucleotides not matched to a gene: 10. Germline values: CDR1 MDHEN, CDR2 SYDVKM. CDR3 length equals 16 residues. The CDR3 DNA reads as TGTGCCAGTCGGGGCAGGGGGCTTGGTGGGGCCAACGTCCTGACTTTC. This translates into CASRGRGLGGANVLTF.

This chain links TRBV27 with TRBJ2-5; weak D call: TRBD2 (6 bases). The CDR3 extends over 15 amino acids. Germline CDR1 is MNHEY and CDR2 is SMNVEV (reference sequence). The V and J ends lost 5 bases and 2 bases respectively, with 15 bases between them. Written as DNA, the CDR3 is TGTGCCAGCAGTAAACAGGACTACACACAAGAGACCCAGTACTTC. Protein: CASSKQDYTQETQYF.

The J gene is TRBJ2-7, the V gene TRBV28; 8 bases agree with TRBD2. Looked up from germline, CDR1 is MDHEN and CDR2 is SYDVKM. V lost 2 bases to trimming and J lost 3 bases; unmatched junction nucleotides: 3. This CDR3 has 14 amino acids. This chain's CDR3 is CASSLTLADYEQYF. CDR3 coding DNA: TGTGCCAGCAGTTTAACACTAGCGGACTACGAGCAGTACTTC.

J is TRBJ2-5 and V is TRBV25-1, with 8 bases fitting TRBD1. Germline V CDR1 and CDR2: MGHDK, SYGVNS. The CDR3 has 15 residues. After removal of 3 bases from V and 4 bases from J, the junction contained 7 bases not matched to a gene. CDR3: CASSEIIDRGETQYF. The CDR3 DNA sequence: TGTGCCAGCAGTGAGATAATCGACAGGGGAGAGACCCAGTACTTC.

The chain carries TRBV15 and TRBJ2-5; possibly TRBD2 for D (5 bases). Trimming took 6 bases from V and 5 from J, leaving 7 bases between them. CDR3 length equals 11 residues. Germline V lookup: CDR1 LNHNV, CDR2 YYDKDF (reference sequence). The DNA for the CDR3 is TGTGCCACCAGTAGGAGGGAGACCCAGTACTTC. The encoded protein is CATSRRETQYF.

The chain uses TRBV28 and TRBJ2-4; 10 bases map to TRBD1. Germline CDR1 reads MDHEN; CDR2 reads SYDVKM. V gave up 5 bases and J gave up 7 bases; unmatched junction bases: 8. This CDR3 is built from 15 residues. The CDR3 coding sequence is TGTGCCAGCAGTACGGGGACAGGGGATTTGAACATTCAGTACTTC. This encodes CASSTGTGDLNIQYF. Full variable domain (outside the CDR3, taken from reference TRBV28 and TRBJ2-4): DVKVTQSSRYLVKRTGEKVFLECVQDMDHENMFWYRQDPGLGLRLIYFSYDVKMKEKGDIPEGYSVSREKKERFSLILESASTNQTSMYLCASSTGTGDLNIQYFGAGTRLSVL.

This chain links TRBV7-2 with TRBJ1-2, with D unclear. The CDR3 loop spans 14 amino acids. Trimming took off 1 base at V and 8 bases at J, with 14 bases between the two ends. Germline-derived CDR1 and CDR2 are SGHTA and FQGNSA. The CDR3 loop is CASSLVGPAGGYTF. CDR3 DNA: TGTGCCAGCAGCTTAGTCGGGCCAGCGGGGGGCTACACCTTC.

V gene TRBV6-5 combines with J gene TRBJ2-7; D perhaps matches TRBD2 (5 bases). The CDR3 is 14 residues long. Germline V gene data show CDR1 as MNHEY and CDR2 as SVGAGI. V dropped 6 bases and J dropped 2 bases, with 14 bases sitting between them. The CDR3 nucleotides are TGTGCCAGCAGACTAGGACCGACCACCTACGAGCAGTACTTC. Its protein is CASRLGPTTYEQYF.